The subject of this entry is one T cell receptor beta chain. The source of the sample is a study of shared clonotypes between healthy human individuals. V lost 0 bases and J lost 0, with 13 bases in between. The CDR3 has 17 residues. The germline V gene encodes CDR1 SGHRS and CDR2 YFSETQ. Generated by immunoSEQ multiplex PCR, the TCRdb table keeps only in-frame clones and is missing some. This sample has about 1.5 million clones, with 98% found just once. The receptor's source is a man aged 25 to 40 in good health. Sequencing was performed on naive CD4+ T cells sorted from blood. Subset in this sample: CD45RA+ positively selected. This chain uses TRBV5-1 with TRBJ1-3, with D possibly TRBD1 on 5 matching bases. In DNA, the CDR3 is TGCGCCAGCAGCTTGGGAGGGGCTTTAATCTCTGGAAACACCATATATTTT. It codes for CASSLGGALISGNTIYF.